The 8 T cell receptor beta chains below all came from one sample that was sequenced in a study of cytomegalovirus exposure and HLA in healthy donors. Primers: 60 Vbeta forward and 13 Jbeta reverse. Here immunoSEQ multiplex PCR was the method, and the copy in TCRdb shows in-frame clones only, minus some. The repertoire holds 65,000 to 80,000 clones, with approximately 74% as singletons. The sequenced sample consisted of PBMCs. Every receptor here comes from a man in his forties in good health and CMV-seropositive.

The rearrangement joins TRBV5-1 to TRBJ1-1; D remains ambiguous. This CDR3 region has 14 residues. The V gene lost 2 bases and the J gene lost 1 base, with 9 bases spanning the gap. CDR1 is SGHRS and CDR2 is YFSETQ in the germline V gene. The CDR3 sequence is CASSFLDKNTEAFF. CDR3 coding DNA: TGCGCCAGCAGCTTTCTCGACAAGAACACTGAAGCTTTCTTT.

This clone has a handful of counts. The rearrangement links TRBV7-3 to TRBJ2-5; TRBD1 aligns across 7 bases. The V and J ends lost 5 bases and 2 bases, in that order; junction bases with no gene match: 8. The CDR3 totals 15 residues. Germline assignment: CDR1 SGHTA and CDR2 FQGTGA. CDR3 protein: CASSPRYRGQETQYF. DNA for the CDR3: TGTGCCAGCAGCCCCCGGTACAGGGGACAAGAGACCCAGTACTTC.

This clone has a handful of counts. The CDR3 DNA sequence: TGTGCCAGCATCAGCCCGGCGGGGGGGCGGTACAATGAGCAGTTCTTC. Protein product: CASISPAGGRYNEQFF. This chain uses TRBV11-2 with TRBJ2-1; 9 bases are shared with TRBD2. V was pared by 7 bases and J by 4 bases, with 11 bases of the junction left unmatched. Germline CDR1 and CDR2: SGHAT and FQNNGV. The CDR3 loop spans 16 amino acids.

The rearrangement joins TRBV9 to TRBJ2-7, with a tentative D call TRBD1 (6 bases). Germline V lookup: CDR1 SGDLS, CDR2 YYNGEE. The CDR3 runs 15 residues. The V and J ends lost 0 bases and 0 bases respectively, with 10 bases between them. CDR3 DNA: TGTGCCAGCAGCGTAGGACAGGCCAGCTCCTACGAGCAGTACTTC. This encodes CASSVGQASSYEQYF. The whole variable domain, remainder taken from reference TRBV9 and TRBJ2-7, is DSGVTQTPKHLITATGQRVTLRCSPRSGDLSVYWYQQSLDQGLQFLIQYYNGEERAKGNILERFSAQQFPDLHSELNLSSLELGDSALYFCASSVGQASSYEQYFGPGTRLTVT.

Regarding this clone: Other DNA variants within this sample encode the same CDR3. The chain combines TRBV30 with TRBJ2-7, with a weak D call TRBD2 (6 bases). The CDR3 loop spans 12 amino acids. Looked up from germline, CDR1 is GTSNPN and CDR2 is SVGIG (reference sequence). Trimming stripped 0 bases from V and 3 bases from J, with 6 bases between. CDR3 loop: CAWSVGGYEQYF. The CDR3 DNA follows: TGTGCCTGGAGTGTGGGGGGCTACGAGCAGTACTTC.

This rearrangement joins TRBV2 to TRBJ2-6, with TRBD2 as a possible D gene (6 bases). Trimming removed 10 bases at V and 0 bases at J, with 7 bases between. Germline-derived CDR1 and CDR2 are SNHLY and FYNNEI. The CDR3 is made up of 13 amino acids. The DNA of the CDR3 is TGTGCCACCGGGGGCTCTGGGGCCAACGTCCTGACTTTC. Its protein is CATGGSGANVLTF.

This clone has a handful of counts. The gene calls are TRBV7-3 and TRBJ1-2, with D uncertain. Germline CDR1 reads SGHTA; CDR2 reads FQGTGA. V shed 0 bases and J shed 5 bases, with 19 bases lying between them. The CDR3 is 17 residues long. CDR3 in amino acids: CASSLTFSSGFRYGYTF. In DNA, the CDR3 is TGTGCCAGCAGCTTAACGTTTTCGTCCGGGTTCAGATATGGCTACACCTTC.

The CDR3 loop reads CASTGSSYEQYF. CDR3 in DNA: TGTGCCTCTACGGGGAGCTCCTACGAGCAGTACTTC. This sequence joins TRBV10-3 and TRBJ2-7; TRBD2 is a possible D gene (5 bases). V dropped 11 bases and J dropped 0 bases, with 11 bases sitting between them. The CDR3 contains 12 residues. Germline CDR1 and CDR2: ENHRY and SYGVKD.